The present T cell receptor (beta chain) was sequenced within a study of blood T cell repertoires in COVID-19. Across the study: Material from acute and convalescent COVID-19 was sourced from the United States, Italy and Spain. From T cells, B-cell-depleted T cells, or PBMCs came the material, which was cDNA or gDNA.

In the original analysis: Estimates of nucleated cell counts were drawn from the amplification of reference gene primers. Generated by immunoSEQ multiplex PCR, the TCRdb table keeps only in-frame clones and is missing some. That table is the source of V, J and clone size, and D and trimming were worked out from the DNA. The sample yields tens of thousands of clones, about 80% seen once. The CDR3 has 14 residues. Trimming removed 0 bases at V and 5 bases at J, with 7 bases between. Germline assignment: CDR1 LNHNV and CDR2 YYDKDF (reference sequence). The rearrangement links TRBV15 to TRBJ2-2; D not resolved. Material for sequencing was peripheral blood. This TCR was sampled from a woman aged 60-70 years with acute or convalescent COVID-19. The CDR3 region has the DNA TGTGCCACCAGCAGAGATGTCCTAACCGGGGAGCTGTTTTTT. Protein: CATSRDVLTGELFF.